The 32 T cell receptor beta chains given below trace back to one sample, sequenced in a study of OX40 agonist ivuxolimab in advanced cancers. Some clones are missing from TCRdb's copy, which holds only in-frame ones; the method was immunoSEQ multiplex PCR. The repertoire holds roughly 22,000 clones, with approximately 87% as singletons. The material sequenced was CD4+ or CD8+ T cells sorted from blood, taken in a trial of the OX40 agonist ivuxolimab. The receptors here all came from an adult with an advanced solid tumor such as melanoma, head and neck, liver or kidney cancer.

This clone was counted only a few times. This rearrangement joins TRBV7-6 to TRBJ2-3, with D possibly TRBD1 on 6 matching bases. Germline-derived CDR1 and CDR2 are SGHVS and FNYEAQ. The V end was cut by 5 bases, the J end by 4 bases, with 13 bases between. CDR3 size: 14 residues. The CDR3 sequence is CASSPGTPPDTQYF. The CDR3 DNA sequence: TGTGCCAGCAGCCCTGGGACACCGCCAGATACGCAGTATTTT.

The DNA for the CDR3 is TGTGCCAGCAGCCATTCCAGGGGATTGGGCTCCTACAATGAGCAGTTCTTC. Its translation is CASSHSRGLGSYNEQFF. The V call is TRBV14, the J call TRBJ2-1, with D perhaps matching TRBD1 (6 bases). Germline CDR1 and CDR2: SGHDN and FVKESK. CDR3 length: 17 amino acids. The V and J ends lost 3 bases and 0 bases respectively, with 15 bases between them.

The CDR3 DNA is TGCAGTGCACCGACATCCTACGAGCAGTACTTC. Translated, it gives CSAPTSYEQYF. V gene TRBV20-1 combines with J gene TRBJ2-7, with D uncertain. The V gene's germline CDR1 is DFQATT and CDR2 SNEGSKA (reference sequence). Trimming left V 6 bases short and J 1 base short, with 7 bases between. The CDR3 loop spans 11 amino acids.

Comment on this clone: A read error may produce the germline difference seen at one junction end. The rearrangement joins TRBV7-7 to TRBJ2-7; D remains ambiguous. From germline, CDR1 is SSHAT and CDR2 FNYEAQ (reference sequence). This CDR3 comprises 13 residues. The CDR3 loop reads CASSLSDSYEQYF. Here the CDR3 DNA reads TGTGCTAGCAGCTTATCAGACTCCTACGAGCAGTACTTC.

The rearrangement joins TRBV4-3 to TRBJ2-7, with 13 nucleotides matching TRBD2. With V trimmed by 0 bases and J by 2 bases, 7 bases remained unmatched. The CDR3 is 18 residues long. Germline V gene sequence: CDR1 LGHNA, CDR2 YSLEER. The CDR3 bases are TGCGCCAGCAGCCAAGATAGCAGAACTAGCGGGAGGGCCTACGAGCAGTACTTC. Protein sequence: CASSQDSRTSGRAYEQYF.

The V call is TRBV27, the J call TRBJ2-5; TRBD2 agrees at 10 bases. Germline V CDR1 and CDR2: MNHEY, SMNVEV (reference sequence). The CDR3 runs to 12 residues. J gave up 7 bases and V 10 bases, and 6 bases lay outside the gene matches. Here the CDR3 DNA reads TGTGCCACCATAGCGGGAGGTGGGACCCAGTACTTC. It is translated as CATIAGGGTQYF.

This clone has only one observation. This chain connects TRBV27 to TRBJ2-3; D call uncertain. Trimming left V 4 bases short and J 4 bases short, with 12 bases between. Per the germline V gene, CDR1 is MNHEY and CDR2 is SMNVEV (reference sequence). The CDR3 has 14 residues. Written as DNA, the CDR3 is TGTGCCAGCAGTTCTCTCGGCGGAGCAGATACGCAGTATTTT. This codes for CASSSLGGADTQYF.

The V call is TRBV28, the J call TRBJ1-1; 9 bases fit TRBD1. The V gene end was trimmed by 4 bases and the J gene end by 5 bases; junction bases not matched to a gene: 23. This CDR3 has 20 amino acids. Germline V lookup: CDR1 MDHEN, CDR2 SYDVKM. DNA for the CDR3: TGTGCCAGCAGTTGGGGCCGGGACAGGGCGAATAGACCGGGTTGGACTGAAGCTTTCTTT. This sequence encodes CASSWGRDRANRPGWTEAFF.

This sequence joins TRBV28 and TRBJ1-1, with a tentative D call TRBD1 (6 bases). Germline V gene lookup returns CDR1 MDHEN and CDR2 SYDVKM. This CDR3 is 15 amino acids long. Between the trimmed V and J ends, which lost 6 bases and 8 bases, there was a span of 22 bases. The CDR3 region is CASSVRGTWRAEAFF. CDR3 DNA sequence: TGTGCCAGCAGCGTGAGGGGGACCTGGAGGGCGGAAGCTTTCTTT.

V usage is TRBV18 and J usage is TRBJ1-5, with D tentatively TRBD1 (5 bases). There are 17 residues in the CDR3. Germline CDR1 is KGHSH and CDR2 is LQKENI. Trimming took off 7 bases at V and 0 bases at J, with 19 bases between the two ends. CDR3 residues: CASYGDHGSYSNQPQHF. In nucleotides, the CDR3 is TGTGCCAGCTACGGGGACCACGGATCCTATAGCAATCAGCCCCAGCATTTT.

The chain carries TRBV4-2 and TRBJ2-7; D is undetermined. Between the trimmed V and J ends, which lost 4 bases and 5 bases, there was a span of 9 bases. This CDR3 spans 12 amino acids. CDR1 LGHNA and CDR2 YNFKEQ come from the germline V gene. The CDR3 region is CASSPDANEQYF. The CDR3 bases are TGTGCCAGCAGCCCGGACGCAAACGAGCAGTACTTC.

CDR3 nucleotides: TGTGCCAGCAGTTTAGGACTTTCAACAAACAATGAGCAGTTCTTC. Its translation: CASSLGLSTNNEQFF. The V call is TRBV28, the J call TRBJ2-1, with a weak D call TRBD2 (5 bases). Between the trimmed V and J ends, which lost 2 bases and 5 bases, there was a span of 13 bases. CDR1 is MDHEN and CDR2 is SYDVKM in the germline V gene. The CDR3 loop spans 15 amino acids.

CDR3 region: CASSQDWVSYEQYF. CDR3 in DNA: TGCGCCAGCAGCCAAGATTGGGTGAGCTACGAGCAGTACTTC. The V call is TRBV4-3, the J call TRBJ2-7, with D uncertain. CDR1 LGHNA and CDR2 YSLEER come from the germline V gene. V lost 0 bases and J lost 3, with 9 bases in between. The CDR3 sequence is 14 residues long.

The chain is built from TRBV4-1 and TRBJ1-1; the D is unclear. Germline V gene data show CDR1 as MGHRA and CDR2 as YSYEKL. The CDR3 extends over 11 amino acids. V lost 5 bases to trimming and J lost 10 bases, with 11 bases between them. CDR3 protein: CASSSPSGAFF. In DNA form, the CDR3 reads TGCGCCAGCAGCTCCCCCTCAGGAGCTTTCTTT.

The V and J genes are TRBV7-8 and TRBJ2-5, with TRBD2 identical over 7 bases. The CDR3 loop spans 16 amino acids. After removal of 2 bases from V and 5 bases from J, the junction contained 11 bases not matched to a gene. Germline values: CDR1 SGHVS, CDR2 FQNEAQ. DNA for the CDR3: TGTGCCAGCAGCTTATTGGGACGGGAGGTGGGGGAGACCCAGTACTTC. Translation: CASSLLGREVGETQYF. Together with reference TRBV7-8 and TRBJ2-5, the CDR3 gives the full variable domain: GAGVSQSPRYKVAKRGQDVALRCDPISGHVSLFWYQQALGQGPEFLTYFQNEAQLDKSGLPSDRFFAERPEGSVSTLKIQRTQQEDSAVYLCASSLLGREVGETQYFGPGTRLLVL.

This clone came up once. J is TRBJ2-3 and V is TRBV19, with D possibly TRBD1 on 6 matching bases. Germline CDR1 reads LNHDA; CDR2 reads SQIVND (reference sequence). This CDR3 is built from 14 residues. Trimming took off 2 bases at V and 5 bases at J, with 11 bases between the two ends. The CDR3 sequence is CASSITGSRDTQYF. The CDR3 nucleotides are TGTGCCAGTAGTATAACAGGGTCGAGAGATACGCAGTATTTT.

The rearrangement links TRBV29-1 to TRBJ2-1; unclear D gene. The CDR3 spans 15 residues. V was clipped by 1 base and J by 5 bases, with 15 bases between them. Looked up from germline, CDR1 is SQVTM and CDR2 is ANQGSEA. The chain's CDR3 is CSVEASGWGNNEQFF. DNA for the CDR3: TGCAGCGTTGAAGCCTCTGGGTGGGGAAACAATGAGCAGTTCTTC.

The chain combines TRBV7-9 with TRBJ1-2; no definite D call. CDR3 size: 12 residues. V lost 5 bases and J 8 bases, leaving 12 bases between the germline ends. In germline, CDR1 is SEHNR, CDR2 FQNEAQ (reference sequence). As DNA, the CDR3 is TGTGCCAGCAGCGGACGGACGCAGGGCTACACCTTC. Amino acids: CASSGRTQGYTF. Looking up the rest from reference TRBV7-9 and TRBJ1-2 gives the full variable domain: DTGVSQNPRHKITKRGQNVTFRCDPISEHNRLYWYRQTLGQGPEFLTYFQNEAQLEKSRLLSDRFSAERPKGSFSTLEIQRTEQGDSAMYLCASSGRTQGYTFGSGTRLTVV.

J is TRBJ2-5 and V is TRBV27; 10 nucleotides agree with TRBD1. J gave up 4 bases and V 6 bases, and 8 bases lay outside the gene matches. CDR1 and CDR2 from the germline V gene are MNHEY and SMNVEV (reference sequence). This CDR3 is built from 15 residues. The DNA of the CDR3 is TGTGCCAGCAGCTGGACAGGGGGTAGGGGAGAGACCCAGTACTTC. It yields the protein CASSWTGGRGETQYF.

J is TRBJ1-5 and V is TRBV19; D ambiguous. Germline values: CDR1 LNHDA, CDR2 SQIVND (reference sequence). There are 13 residues in the CDR3. V lost 10 bases and J lost 6, with 16 bases in between. CDR3 sequence: CANIESDRQPQHF. The CDR3 DNA follows: TGTGCCAACATAGAGAGTGACCGTCAGCCCCAGCATTTT.

This clone came up once. The chain combines TRBV6-5 with TRBJ2-7; D not resolved. V lost 5 bases and J lost 0, with 11 bases in between. CDR1 is MNHEY and CDR2 is SVGAGI in the germline V gene. The CDR3 spans 14 residues. CDR3 sequence: CASSRRYSSYEQYF. The DNA for the CDR3 is TGTGCCAGCAGTCGACGGTACAGCTCCTACGAGCAGTACTTC.

CDR3 amino acids: CAWSVDGSYEQYF. The CDR3 region has the DNA TGTGCCTGGAGTGTAGACGGTTCCTACGAGCAGTACTTC. This chain links TRBV30 with TRBJ2-7; D is uncertain. The length of the CDR3 is 13 residues. Trimming took 0 bases from V and 1 from J, leaving 7 bases between them. Germline lookup yields CDR1 GTSNPN and CDR2 SVGIG (reference sequence).

V gene TRBV19 combines with J gene TRBJ2-5; 9 bases fit TRBD2. CDR3 length: 14 amino acids. Germline V lookup: CDR1 LNHDA, CDR2 SQIVND (reference sequence). V was clipped by 6 bases and J by 5 bases; unmatched bases: 7. This CDR3 reads CASRDGGGGETQYF. The DNA of the CDR3 is TGTGCCAGTAGGGACGGCGGGGGGGGTGAGACCCAGTACTTC.

The CDR3 spells CASSQRDSAINSPLHF. The CDR3 DNA is TGTGCCAGCAGCCAAAGGGACAGCGCAATCAATTCACCCCTCCACTTT. This chain links TRBV14 with TRBJ1-6, with TRBD1 matching over 7 bases. The CDR3 is 16 residues long. With 2 bases clipped from V and 7 bases from J, the junction kept 8 bases outside the gene matches. CDR1 and CDR2 (germline): SGHDN, FVKESK.

The chain has TRBV27 and TRBJ2-7, with D unresolved. With 2 bases removed from V and 5 bases from J, the gap between germline ends came to 7 bases. CDR1 and CDR2 (germline): MNHEY, SMNVEV (reference sequence). The CDR3 sequence is 12 residues long. CDR3 residues: CASSLALDEQYF. The CDR3 region has the DNA TGTGCCAGCAGTTTAGCACTCGACGAGCAGTACTTC.

The V gene is TRBV9, the J gene TRBJ2-1; 7 bases are a match to TRBD2. Germline V gene sequence: CDR1 SGDLS, CDR2 YYNGEE. With V trimmed by 0 bases and J by 9 bases, 9 bases remained unmatched. The CDR3 runs 15 residues. The CDR3 nucleotides read TGTGCCAGCAGCGTAGCTGGCGGGAGTACCCCTGAGCAGTTCTTC. Its protein is CASSVAGGSTPEQFF.

The CDR3, as DNA: TGTGCCAGCCTTACCGTAGGGACTCGAAATGAAAAACTGTTTTTT. Its translation is CASLTVGTRNEKLFF. The V and J genes are TRBV2 and TRBJ1-4, with TRBD1 as a possible D gene (5 bases). CDR3 length equals 15 residues. Per germline, CDR1 SNHLY and CDR2 FYNNEI. V was pared by 8 bases and J by 5 bases, with 18 bases between.

V usage is TRBV4-1 and J usage is TRBJ2-1; perhaps TRBD2 as D (5 bases). In germline, CDR1 is MGHRA, CDR2 YSYEKL. CDR3 length equals 14 residues. Trimming took off 0 bases at V and 9 bases at J, with 12 bases between the two ends. CDR3 region: CASSQESLGSEQFF. In DNA form, the CDR3 reads TGCGCCAGCAGCCAAGAATCGCTGGGGAGTGAGCAGTTCTTC.

V usage is TRBV25-1 and J usage is TRBJ2-7; tentatively, D is TRBD2 (7 bases). V was clipped by 8 bases and J by 0 bases, with 17 bases between them. Germline V gene sequence: CDR1 MGHDK, CDR2 SYGVNS. The CDR3 is made up of 15 amino acids. CDR3 residues: CASSRGGRSSYEQYF. Written as DNA, the CDR3 is TGTGCCAGCTCAAGGGGGGGACGGAGCTCCTACGAGCAGTACTTC.

The chain carries TRBV27 and TRBJ1-5, with 8 positions matching TRBD1. Germline lookup yields CDR1 MNHEY and CDR2 SMNVEV (reference sequence). V dropped 5 bases and J dropped 5; count of bases not matched to a gene: 8. This CDR3 comprises 15 residues. CDR3 protein: CASSSSTGEDQPQHF. The CDR3 nucleotides are TGTGCCAGCAGTAGTTCGACAGGGGAGGATCAGCCCCAGCATTTT.

V and J are TRBV21-1 and TRBJ2-5; the D call of TRBD2 is as the table states it, not checked on the DNA. TRBV21-1 is a known pseudogene. This CDR3 is 15 amino acids long. As DNA, the CDR3 is TGTGCCAGCAGCGCCGGACTAGCGGGAGTGGAGACCCAGTACTTC. Translation: CASSAGLAGVETQYF.

The CDR3 sequence: CASSSGASYEQYF. The CDR3 DNA reads TGTGCCAGCAGCTCAGGGGCCTCCTACGAGCAGTACTTC. The V gene is TRBV13, the J gene TRBJ2-7; D may be TRBD1 (6 bases). Germline V gene lookup returns CDR1 PRHDT and CDR2 FYEKMQ (reference sequence). Trimming pared 4 bases from V and 0 bases from J, leaving 7 bases between. CDR3 length: 13 residues.